The T cell receptor (beta chain) under discussion was sequenced for a study of blood T cell repertoires in COVID-19. As for the study in general: Donors in the United States, Italy and Spain gave samples during acute or convalescent COVID-19. PBMCs, B-cell-depleted T cells, or T cells were the source of the cDNA or gDNA that made up the material.

The V end lost 2 bases, the J end lost 2 bases, and 10 bases lay between the germline ends. Germline CDR1 reads SGHRS; CDR2 reads YFSETQ. The CDR3 extends over 14 amino acids. Authors' methods: Counts of nucleated cells, estimated from reference gene primer amplification, were obtained. Measured with immunoSEQ multiplex PCR; TCRdb has only the in-frame clones, and not every one. The V and J calls and clone size are taken from that table; D and trimming were inferred from the DNA. This table has fewer than 200,000 clones, 82% appearing once. Specimen: peripheral blood. This TCR was recovered from a woman of 80 years or more with acute or convalescent COVID-19. V is TRBV5-1 and J is TRBJ1-2, with a weak D call TRBD1 (5 bases). The CDR3 region is CASSLLTGNYGYTF. As DNA, the CDR3 is TGCGCCAGCAGCTTACTAACAGGAAACTATGGCTACACCTTC.